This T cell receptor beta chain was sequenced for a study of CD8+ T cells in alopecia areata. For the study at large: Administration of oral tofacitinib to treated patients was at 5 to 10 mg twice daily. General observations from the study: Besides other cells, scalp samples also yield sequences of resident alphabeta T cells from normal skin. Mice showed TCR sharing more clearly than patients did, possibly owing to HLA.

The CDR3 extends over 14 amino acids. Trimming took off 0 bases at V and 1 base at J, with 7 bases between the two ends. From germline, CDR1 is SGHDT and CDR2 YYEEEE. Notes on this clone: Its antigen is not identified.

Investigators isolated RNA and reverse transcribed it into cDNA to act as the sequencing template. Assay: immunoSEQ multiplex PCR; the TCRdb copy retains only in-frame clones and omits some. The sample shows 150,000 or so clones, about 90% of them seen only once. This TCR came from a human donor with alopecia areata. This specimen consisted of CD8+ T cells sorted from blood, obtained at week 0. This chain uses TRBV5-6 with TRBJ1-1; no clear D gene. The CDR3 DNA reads TGTGCCAGCAGCTTGGGGCAGCCGAACACTGAAGCTTTCTTT. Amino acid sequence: CASSLGQPNTEAFF. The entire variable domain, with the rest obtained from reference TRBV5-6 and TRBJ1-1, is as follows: DAGVTQSPTHLIKTRGQQVTLRCSPKSGHDTVSWYQQALGQGPQFIFQYYEEEERQRGNFPDRFSGHQFPNYSSELNVNALLLGDSALYLCASSLGQPNTEAFFGQGTRLTVV.